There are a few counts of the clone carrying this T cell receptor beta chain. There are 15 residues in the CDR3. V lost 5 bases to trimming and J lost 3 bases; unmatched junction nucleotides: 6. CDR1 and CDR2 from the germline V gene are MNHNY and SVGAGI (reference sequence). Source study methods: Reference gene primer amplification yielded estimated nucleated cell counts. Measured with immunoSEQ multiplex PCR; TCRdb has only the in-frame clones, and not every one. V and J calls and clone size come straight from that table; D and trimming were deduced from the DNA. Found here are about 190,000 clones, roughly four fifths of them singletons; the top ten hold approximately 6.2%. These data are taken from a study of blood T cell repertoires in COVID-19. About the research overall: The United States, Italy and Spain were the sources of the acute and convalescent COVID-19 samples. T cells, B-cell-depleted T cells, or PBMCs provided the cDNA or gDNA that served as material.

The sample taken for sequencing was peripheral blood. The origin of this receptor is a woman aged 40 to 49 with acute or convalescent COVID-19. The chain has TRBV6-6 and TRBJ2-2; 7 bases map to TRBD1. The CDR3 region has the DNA TGTGCCAGCAGTCACAGGGGTTCGGACACCGGGGAGCTGTTTTTT. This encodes CASSHRGSDTGELFF.